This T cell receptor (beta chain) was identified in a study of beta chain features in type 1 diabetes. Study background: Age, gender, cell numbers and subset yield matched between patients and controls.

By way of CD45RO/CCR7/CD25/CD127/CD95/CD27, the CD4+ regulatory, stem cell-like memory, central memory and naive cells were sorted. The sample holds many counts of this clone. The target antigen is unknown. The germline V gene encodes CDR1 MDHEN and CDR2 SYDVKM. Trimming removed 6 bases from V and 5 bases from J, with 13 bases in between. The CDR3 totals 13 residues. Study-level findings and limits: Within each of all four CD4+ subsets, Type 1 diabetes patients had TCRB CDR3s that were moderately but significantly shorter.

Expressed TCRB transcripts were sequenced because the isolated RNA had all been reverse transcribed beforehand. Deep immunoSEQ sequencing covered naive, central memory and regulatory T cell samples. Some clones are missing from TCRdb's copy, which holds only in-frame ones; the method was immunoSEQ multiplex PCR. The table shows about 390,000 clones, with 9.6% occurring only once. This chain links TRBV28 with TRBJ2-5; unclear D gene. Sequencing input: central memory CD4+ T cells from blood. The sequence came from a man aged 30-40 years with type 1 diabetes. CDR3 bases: TGTGCCAGCAGACTGCTTGCGGAGGAGACCCAGTACTTC. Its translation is CASRLLAEETQYF.